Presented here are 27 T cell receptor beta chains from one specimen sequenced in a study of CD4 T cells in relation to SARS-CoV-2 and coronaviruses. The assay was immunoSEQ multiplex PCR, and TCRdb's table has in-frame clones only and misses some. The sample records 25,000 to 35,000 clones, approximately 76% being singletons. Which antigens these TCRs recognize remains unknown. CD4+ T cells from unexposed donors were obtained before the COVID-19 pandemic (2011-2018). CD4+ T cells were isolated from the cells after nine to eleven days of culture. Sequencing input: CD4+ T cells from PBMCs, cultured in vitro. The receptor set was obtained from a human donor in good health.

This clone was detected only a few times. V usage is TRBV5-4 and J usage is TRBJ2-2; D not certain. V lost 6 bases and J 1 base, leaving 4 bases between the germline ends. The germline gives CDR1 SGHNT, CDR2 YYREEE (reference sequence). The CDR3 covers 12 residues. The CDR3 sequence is CASTMNTGELFF. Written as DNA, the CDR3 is TGTGCCAGCACCATGAACACCGGGGAGCTGTTTTTT.

The DNA of the CDR3 is TGTGCCAGCAGCCAGGACGGATGGGAAGCTTTCTTT. Translated: CASSQDGWEAFF. This chain joins TRBV7-9 and TRBJ1-1, with D uncertain. Between the trimmed V and J ends, which lost 5 bases and 8 bases, there was a span of 12 bases. Germline loops: CDR1 SEHNR, CDR2 FQNEAQ (reference sequence). The CDR3 covers 12 residues.

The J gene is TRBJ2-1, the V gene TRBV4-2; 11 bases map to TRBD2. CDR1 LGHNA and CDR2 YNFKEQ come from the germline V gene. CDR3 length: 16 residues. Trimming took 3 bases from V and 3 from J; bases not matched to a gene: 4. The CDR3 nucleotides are TGTGCCAGCAGCCAGGAACTAGCGGGAGACTACAATGAGCAGTTCTTC. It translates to CASSQELAGDYNEQFF.

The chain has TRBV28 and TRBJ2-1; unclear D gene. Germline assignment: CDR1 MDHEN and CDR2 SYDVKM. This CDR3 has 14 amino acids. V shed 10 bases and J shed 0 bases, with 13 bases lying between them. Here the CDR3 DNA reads TGTGCCACCGAGCGACCCAGCTCCTACAATGAGCAGTTCTTC. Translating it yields CATERPSSYNEQFF. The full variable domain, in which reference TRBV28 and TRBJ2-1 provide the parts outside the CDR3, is DVKVTQSSRYLVKRTGEKVFLECVQDMDHENMFWYRQDPGLGLRLIYFSYDVKMKEKGDIPEGYSVSREKKERFSLILESASTNQTSMYLCATERPSSYNEQFFGPGTRLTVL.

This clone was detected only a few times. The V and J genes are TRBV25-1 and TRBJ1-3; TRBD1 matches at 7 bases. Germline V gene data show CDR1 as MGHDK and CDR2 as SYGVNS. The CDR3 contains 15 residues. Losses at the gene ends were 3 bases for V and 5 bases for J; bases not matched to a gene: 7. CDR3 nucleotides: TGTGCCAGCAGTGAGAGGGGGGGACAGCGAAACACCATATATTTT. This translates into CASSERGGQRNTIYF.

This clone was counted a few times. The CDR3 bases are TGCGCCAGCAGCTTGGGGGGAAACGCGAACACCGGGGAGCTGTTTTTT. It specifies CASSLGGNANTGELFF. The rearrangement uses TRBV5-1 and TRBJ2-2; D is unresolved. Trimming stripped 0 bases from V and 0 bases from J, with 9 bases between. The CDR3 is 16 residues long. From germline, CDR1 is SGHRS and CDR2 YFSETQ.

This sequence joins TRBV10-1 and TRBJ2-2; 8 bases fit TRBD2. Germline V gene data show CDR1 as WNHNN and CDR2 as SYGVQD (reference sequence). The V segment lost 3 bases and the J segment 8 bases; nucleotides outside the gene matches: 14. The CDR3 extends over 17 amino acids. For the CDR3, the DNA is TGCGCCAGCAGTGACTGGTCTAGCGGGCCTTCGGATGGGGAGCTGTTTTTT. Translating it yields CASSDWSSGPSDGELFF.

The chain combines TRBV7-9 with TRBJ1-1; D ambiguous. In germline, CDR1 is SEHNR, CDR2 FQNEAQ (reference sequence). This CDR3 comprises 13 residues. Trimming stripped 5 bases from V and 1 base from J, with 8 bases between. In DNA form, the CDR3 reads TGTGCCAGCAGCCAAGTCTCGAACACTGAAGCTTTCTTT. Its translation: CASSQVSNTEAFF.

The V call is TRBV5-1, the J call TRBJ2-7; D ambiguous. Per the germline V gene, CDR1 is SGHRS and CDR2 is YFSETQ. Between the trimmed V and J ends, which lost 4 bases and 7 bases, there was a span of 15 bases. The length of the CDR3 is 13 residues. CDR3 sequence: CASSEVTEVEQYF. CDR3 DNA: TGCGCCAGCAGCGAGGTGACCGAAGTTGAGCAGTACTTC.

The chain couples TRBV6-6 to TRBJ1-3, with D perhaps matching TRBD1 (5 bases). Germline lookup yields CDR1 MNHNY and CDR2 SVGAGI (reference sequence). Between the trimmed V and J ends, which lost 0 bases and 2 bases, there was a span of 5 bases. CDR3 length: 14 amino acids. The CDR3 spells CASSYSGAGNTIYF. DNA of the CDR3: TGTGCCAGCAGTTACTCGGGGGCTGGAAACACCATATATTTT.

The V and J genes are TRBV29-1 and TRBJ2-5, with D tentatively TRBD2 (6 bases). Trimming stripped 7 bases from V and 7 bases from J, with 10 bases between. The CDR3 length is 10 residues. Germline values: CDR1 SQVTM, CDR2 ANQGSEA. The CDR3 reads CSAGEGTQYF. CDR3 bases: TGCAGCGCGGGAGAGGGGACCCAGTACTTC.

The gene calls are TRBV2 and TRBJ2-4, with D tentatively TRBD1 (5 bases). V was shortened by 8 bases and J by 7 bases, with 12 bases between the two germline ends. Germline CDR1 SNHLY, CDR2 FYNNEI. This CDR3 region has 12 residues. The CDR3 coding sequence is TGTGCCAGCCGGACACCAGGGAACATTCAGTACTTC. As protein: CASRTPGNIQYF.

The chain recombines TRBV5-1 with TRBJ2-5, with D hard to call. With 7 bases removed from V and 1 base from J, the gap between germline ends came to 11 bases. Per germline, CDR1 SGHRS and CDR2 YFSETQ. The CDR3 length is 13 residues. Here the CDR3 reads CASVGRSQETQYF. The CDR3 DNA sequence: TGCGCCAGCGTCGGCCGTTCCCAAGAGACCCAGTACTTC.

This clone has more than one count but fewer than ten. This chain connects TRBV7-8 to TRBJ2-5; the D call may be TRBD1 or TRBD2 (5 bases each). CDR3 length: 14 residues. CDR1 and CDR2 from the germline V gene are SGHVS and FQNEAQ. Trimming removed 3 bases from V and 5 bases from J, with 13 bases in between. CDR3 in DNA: TGTGCCAGCAGCTTGGGACGGGCTCGGGAGACCCAGTACTTC. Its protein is CASSLGRARETQYF.

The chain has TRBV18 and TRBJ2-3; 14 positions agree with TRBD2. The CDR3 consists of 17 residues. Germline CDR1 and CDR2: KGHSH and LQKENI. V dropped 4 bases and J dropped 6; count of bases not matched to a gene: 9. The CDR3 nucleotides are TGTGCCAGCTCACTCGAGACTAGCGGGGGGGCTACTGATACGCAGTATTTT. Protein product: CASSLETSGGATDTQYF.

CDR3 residues: CASSQRGLGDGTEAFF. As DNA, the CDR3 is TGTGCCAGCAGCCAACGGGGTCTAGGGGATGGTACTGAAGCTTTCTTT. The V gene is TRBV3-1 (or the pseudogene TRBV3-2), the J gene TRBJ1-1, with D possibly TRBD1 on 5 matching bases. Germline V gene lookup returns CDR1 LGHDT and CDR2 YNNKEL (reference sequence). This CDR3 comprises 16 residues. The V and J ends lost 2 bases and 5 bases respectively, with 18 bases between them.

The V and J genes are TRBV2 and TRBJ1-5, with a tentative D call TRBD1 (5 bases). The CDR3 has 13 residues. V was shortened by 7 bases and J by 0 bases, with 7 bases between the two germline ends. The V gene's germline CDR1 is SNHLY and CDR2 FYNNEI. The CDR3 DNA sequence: TGTGCCAGCACCAGGGATAGCAATCAGCCCCAGCATTTT. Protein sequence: CASTRDSNQPQHF.

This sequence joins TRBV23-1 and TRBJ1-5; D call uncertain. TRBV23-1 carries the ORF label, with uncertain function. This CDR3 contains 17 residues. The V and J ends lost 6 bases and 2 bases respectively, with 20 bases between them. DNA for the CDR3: TGCGCCAGCAGGGTCCCTCTGAGACACATCTGCAATCAGCCCCAGCATTTT. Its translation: CASRVPLRHICNQPQHF.

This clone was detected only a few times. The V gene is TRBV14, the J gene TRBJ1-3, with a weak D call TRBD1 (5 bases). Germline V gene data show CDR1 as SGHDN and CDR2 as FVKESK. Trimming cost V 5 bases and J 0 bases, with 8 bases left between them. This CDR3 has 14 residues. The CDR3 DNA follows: TGTGCCAGCAGCGGGACGAGCTCTGGAAACACCATATATTTT. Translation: CASSGTSSGNTIYF.

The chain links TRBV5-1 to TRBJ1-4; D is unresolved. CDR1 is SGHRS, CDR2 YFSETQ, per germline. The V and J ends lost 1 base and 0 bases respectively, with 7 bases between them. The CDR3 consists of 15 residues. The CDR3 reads CASSLPETTNEKLFF. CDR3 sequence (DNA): TGCGCCAGCAGCTTGCCGGAAACAACTAATGAAAAACTGTTTTTT.

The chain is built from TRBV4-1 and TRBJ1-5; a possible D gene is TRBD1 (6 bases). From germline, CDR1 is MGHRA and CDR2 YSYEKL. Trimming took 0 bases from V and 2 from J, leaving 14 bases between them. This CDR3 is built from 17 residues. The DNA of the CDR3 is TGCGCCAGCAGCCAAGATCCGGGCAGGGGACGCAATCAGCCCCAGCATTTT. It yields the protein CASSQDPGRGRNQPQHF.

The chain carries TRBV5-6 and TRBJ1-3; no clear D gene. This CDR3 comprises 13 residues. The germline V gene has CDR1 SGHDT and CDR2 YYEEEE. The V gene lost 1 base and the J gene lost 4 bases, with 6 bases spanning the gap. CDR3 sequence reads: CASSLQRGNTIYF. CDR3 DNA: TGTGCCAGCAGCTTGCAAAGGGGAAACACCATATATTTT.

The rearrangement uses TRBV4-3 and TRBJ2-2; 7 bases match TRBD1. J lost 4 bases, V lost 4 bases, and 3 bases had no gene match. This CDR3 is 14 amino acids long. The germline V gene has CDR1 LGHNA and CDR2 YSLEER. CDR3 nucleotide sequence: TGCGCCAGCAGCCGACAGGGCAGCACCGGGGAGCTGTTTTTT. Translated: CASSRQGSTGELFF.

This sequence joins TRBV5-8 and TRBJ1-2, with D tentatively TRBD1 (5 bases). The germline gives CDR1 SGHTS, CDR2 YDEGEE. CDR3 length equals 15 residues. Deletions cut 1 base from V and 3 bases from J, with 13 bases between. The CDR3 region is CASSLQNQGYYGYTF. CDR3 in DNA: TGTGCCAGCAGCTTGCAAAACCAGGGCTACTATGGCTACACCTTC.

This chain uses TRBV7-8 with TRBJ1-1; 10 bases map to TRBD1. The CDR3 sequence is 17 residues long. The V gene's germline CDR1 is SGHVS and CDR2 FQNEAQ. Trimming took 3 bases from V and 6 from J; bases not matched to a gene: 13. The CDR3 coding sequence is TGTGCCAGCAGCTTCAGGGCCCGGGACAGGGGATCGCCTGAAGCTTTCTTT. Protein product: CASSFRARDRGSPEAFF.

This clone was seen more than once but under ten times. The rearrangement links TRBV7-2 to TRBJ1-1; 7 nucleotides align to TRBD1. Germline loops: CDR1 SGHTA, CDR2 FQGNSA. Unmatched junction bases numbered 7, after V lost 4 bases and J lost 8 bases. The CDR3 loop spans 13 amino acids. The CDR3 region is CASSYRTGDEAFF. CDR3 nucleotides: TGTGCCAGCAGCTACCGGACAGGAGACGAAGCTTTCTTT.

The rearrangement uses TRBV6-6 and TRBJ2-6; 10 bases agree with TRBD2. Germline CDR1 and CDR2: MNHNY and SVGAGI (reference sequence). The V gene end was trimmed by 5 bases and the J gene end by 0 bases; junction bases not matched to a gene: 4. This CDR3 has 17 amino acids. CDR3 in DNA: TGTGCCAGCAGTCGGTCTAGCGGGGGCTCTGGGGCCAACGTCCTGACTTTC. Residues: CASSRSSGGSGANVLTF.